This T cell receptor beta chain comes out of a study of T cells after yellow fever vaccination. General study findings and limits: Most primary-vaccination clones recurred post-booster (nearly 98% CD4, around 90% CD8).

V was pared by 7 bases and J by 3 bases, with 15 bases between. CDR3 length: 13 residues. Germline V gene lookup returns CDR1 SQVTM and CDR2 ANQGSEA. MiXCR, applied by TCRdb to the 5' RACE reads, yields one record per CDR3 protein. The sample records approximately 250,000 distinct CDR3 sequences, around 6.7% being singletons. This clonotype was detected many times. Its antigen is not identified. The material was CD4+ T cells sorted from PBMCs, obtained on the day of the yellow fever booster vaccination. The sequence was collected from a young man who received the YFV17D yellow fever vaccine. The chain is built from TRBV29-1 and TRBJ2-5; D is perhaps TRBD2 (6 bases). The CDR3 here is CSAGSLGKETQYF. Here the CDR3 DNA reads TGCAGCGCCGGGAGCTTGGGGAAAGAGACCCAGTACTTC.